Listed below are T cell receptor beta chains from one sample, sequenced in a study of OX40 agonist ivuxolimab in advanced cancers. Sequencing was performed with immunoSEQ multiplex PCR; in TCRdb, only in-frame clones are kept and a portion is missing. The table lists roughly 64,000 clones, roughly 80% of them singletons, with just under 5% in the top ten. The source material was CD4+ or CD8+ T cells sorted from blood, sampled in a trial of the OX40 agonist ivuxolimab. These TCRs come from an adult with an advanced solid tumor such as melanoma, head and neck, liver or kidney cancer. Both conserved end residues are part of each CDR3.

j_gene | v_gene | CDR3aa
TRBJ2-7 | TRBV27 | CASSLSASLYYEQYF
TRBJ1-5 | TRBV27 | CASSFGGSNQPQHF
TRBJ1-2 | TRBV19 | CASTRAGYKGYTF
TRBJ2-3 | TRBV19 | CASSPRPISTDTQYF
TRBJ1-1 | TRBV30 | CAWSVLDRGIDTEAFF
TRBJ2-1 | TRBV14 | CASSRGGSGRASEQFF
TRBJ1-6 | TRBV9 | CASSVEWRGSPLHF
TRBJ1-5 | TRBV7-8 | CASSLVGRLYSNQPQHF
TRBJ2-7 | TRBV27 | CARRGYACEQYF
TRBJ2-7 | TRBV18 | CASSPGGSAAYEQYF
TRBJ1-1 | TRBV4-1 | CASSQEFGAGGEAFF
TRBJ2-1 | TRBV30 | CAWRKTGLAGVMSSYNEQFF
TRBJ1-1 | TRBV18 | CASSPTHGTGDTEAFF
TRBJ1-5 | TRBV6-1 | CASRDTSGQPQHF
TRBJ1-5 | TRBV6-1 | CASSEQGFEPQHF
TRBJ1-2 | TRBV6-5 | CASRTRTDYGYTF
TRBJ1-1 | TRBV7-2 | CASSLAILKGQGTEAFF
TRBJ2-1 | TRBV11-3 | CASRTPPGNEQFF
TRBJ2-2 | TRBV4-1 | CASSQGILRQALTGELFF
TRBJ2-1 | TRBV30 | CAWRGRWARGNEQFF
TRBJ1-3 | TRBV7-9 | CASSARGGARGNTIYF
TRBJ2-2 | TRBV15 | CATSRPTHRTSDTGELFF
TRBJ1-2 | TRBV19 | CASTAQEGRNYDGYTF
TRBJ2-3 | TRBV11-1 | CASSTRGATDTQYF
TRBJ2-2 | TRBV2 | CASSWDRNTGELFF
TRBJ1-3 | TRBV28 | CASRPTPGGHGSTIYF
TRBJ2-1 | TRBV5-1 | CASSLSSASSYNEQFF
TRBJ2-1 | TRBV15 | CATSKLGTSGHNEQFF
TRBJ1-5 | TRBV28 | CASGDQGLYQPQHF
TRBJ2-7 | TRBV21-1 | CASVHLRGRSYEQYF
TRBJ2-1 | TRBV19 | CASSILQGHNEQFF
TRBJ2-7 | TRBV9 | CASSDSPGQAFYEQYF
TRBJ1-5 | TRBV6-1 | CASSEAWGGQPQHF
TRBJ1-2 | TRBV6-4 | CASRLGVTSYGYTF
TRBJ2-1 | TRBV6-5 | CASRAPGGEQFF
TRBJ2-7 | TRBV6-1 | CASRPGQVYEQYF
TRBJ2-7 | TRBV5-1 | CASSPDSYEQYF
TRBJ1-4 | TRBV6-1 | CASSPYPNEKLFF
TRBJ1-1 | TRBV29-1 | CSVKHGAFGAEAFF
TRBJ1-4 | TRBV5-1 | CASRFGTGNEKLFF
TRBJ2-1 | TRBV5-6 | CASSWGRDPYNEQFF
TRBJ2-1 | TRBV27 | CASSSRLAGNNEQFF
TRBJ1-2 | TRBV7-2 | CASSLASNRIYGYTF
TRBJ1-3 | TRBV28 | CASSSQGTGNTIYF
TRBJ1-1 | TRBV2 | CASSEAQPGEAFF
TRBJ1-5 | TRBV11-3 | CASSLDIVGSSIQPQHF
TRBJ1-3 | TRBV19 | CASSLQRQGRSSGNTIYF
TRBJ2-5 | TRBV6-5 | CASSYPAQGTQYF
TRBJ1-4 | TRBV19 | CASSISGFGTNEKLFF
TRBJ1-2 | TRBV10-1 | CASSRSGLPSGGYTF
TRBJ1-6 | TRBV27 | CASSFFRQANSPLHF
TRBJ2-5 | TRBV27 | CASSLSISIANQETQYF
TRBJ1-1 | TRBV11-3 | CASSSDSQKNTEAFF
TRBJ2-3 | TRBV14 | CASAASMLDSDTQYF
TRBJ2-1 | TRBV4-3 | CASSHGRELNEQFF
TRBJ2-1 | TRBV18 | CASSPLAGGGTAYNEQFF
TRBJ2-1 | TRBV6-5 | CASRVLTGENEQFF
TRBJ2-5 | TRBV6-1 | CASSEASGGQETQYF
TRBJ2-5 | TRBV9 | CASSVTSGSPETQYF